The 30 T cell receptor beta chains listed next were all sequenced from one sample in a study of T cell responses to AZD1222 COVID-19 vaccine. Here immunoSEQ multiplex PCR was the method, and the copy in TCRdb shows in-frame clones only, minus some. Altogether some 150,000 clones are present, just over 85% being singletons, with the ten largest covering 5% to 5.5%. This specimen was peripheral blood, taken 28 days after the second AZD1222 dose. Receptors were obtained from an adult who received the AZD1222 COVID-19 vaccine.

The chain employs TRBV27 and TRBJ1-2, with unresolved D. Deletions cut 0 bases from V and 4 bases from J, with 9 bases between. The CDR3 is 14 amino acids. CDR1 is MNHEY and CDR2 is SMNVEV in the germline V gene (reference sequence). The DNA for the CDR3 is TGTGCCAGCAGTTTATCCGGCCAGATCTATGGCTACACCTTC. It codes for CASSLSGQIYGYTF.

Written as DNA, the CDR3 is TGCAGTGCTAGTGGACAGGGGGCCCCAGATACGCAGTATTTT. It yields the protein CSASGQGAPDTQYF. This rearrangement joins TRBV20-1 to TRBJ2-3, with 11 positions matching TRBD1. Germline V CDR1 and CDR2: DFQATT, SNEGSKA (reference sequence). V was clipped by 3 bases and J by 4 bases; unmatched bases: 3. The CDR3 has 14 residues.

The genes are TRBV30 and TRBJ2-5; 8 bases fit TRBD2. This CDR3 is built from 15 residues. Losses at the gene ends were 1 base for V and 5 bases for J; bases not matched to a gene: 9. CDR1 GTSNPN and CDR2 SVGIG come from the germline V gene (reference sequence). The CDR3 here is CAWSAMTSVVETQYF. As DNA, the CDR3 is TGTGCCTGGAGTGCAATGACTAGCGTAGTGGAGACCCAGTACTTC.

The chain uses TRBV18 and TRBJ2-2, with TRBD2 identical over 11 bases. The CDR3 runs 16 residues. Germline CDR1 reads KGHSH; CDR2 reads LQKENI. V lost 4 bases, J lost 0 bases, and 1 base stayed unmatched. DNA of the CDR3: TGTGCCAGCTCACAACTAGCGGGAGCGAACACCGGGGAGCTGTTTTTT. It encodes CASSQLAGANTGELFF.

The chain has TRBV15 and TRBJ1-5, with D tentatively TRBD1 (6 bases). This CDR3 contains 16 residues. Germline V lookup: CDR1 LNHNV, CDR2 YYDKDF (reference sequence). With 0 bases removed from V and 2 bases from J, the gap between germline ends came to 11 bases. The CDR3 protein is CATSRDVSGGNQPQHF. The CDR3 DNA is TGTGCCACCAGCAGAGATGTGTCAGGGGGCAATCAGCCCCAGCATTTT.

This clone appeared once. V usage is TRBV27 and J usage is TRBJ1-5; TRBD1 matches 7 bases. J gave up 7 bases and V 7 bases, and 19 bases lay outside the gene matches. The CDR3 spans 17 residues. CDR1 and CDR2 from the germline V gene are MNHEY and SMNVEV (reference sequence). The CDR3: CASTPKFRDSGEQPQHF. The CDR3 region has the DNA TGTGCCAGCACTCCTAAATTCCGGGACAGCGGAGAACAGCCCCAGCATTTT.

The V gene is TRBV5-1, the J gene TRBJ1-4; a possible D gene is TRBD1 (6 bases). Trimming cost V 2 bases and J 0 bases, with 17 bases left between them. The V gene's germline CDR1 is SGHRS and CDR2 YFSETQ. The CDR3 contains 18 residues. The CDR3 nucleotides are TGCGCCAGCAGCTTATCCAGGGGATGGGACCCAACTAATGAAAAACTGTTTTTT. Translating gives CASSLSRGWDPTNEKLFF.

J is TRBJ1-6 and V is TRBV28, with D possibly being TRBD1 (5 bases). The CDR3 is 13 amino acids. CDR1 and CDR2 from the germline V gene are MDHEN and SYDVKM. Trimming took off 10 bases at V and 2 bases at J, with 9 bases between the two ends. The CDR3 region has the DNA TGTGCCACCCAGGGACCCTATAATTCACCCCTCCACTTT. Translating gives CATQGPYNSPLHF.

Turning to this clone: This sample includes further DNA sequences coding for the same CDR3. The rearrangement joins TRBV4-1 to TRBJ2-6, with D tentatively TRBD1 or TRBD2 (5 bases each). V was trimmed by 8 bases and J by 2 bases, leaving 7 bases between them. Per the germline V gene, CDR1 is MGHRA and CDR2 is YSYEKL. This CDR3 has 13 residues. CDR3 amino acids: CASGGAGANVLTF. The CDR3 nucleotides are TGCGCCAGCGGGGGAGCTGGGGCCAACGTCCTGACTTTC.

This chain uses TRBV6-5 with TRBJ2-7; TRBD2 matches 11 bases. CDR1 MNHEY and CDR2 SVGAGI come from the germline V gene. This CDR3 comprises 14 residues. After removal of 5 bases from V and 8 bases from J, the junction contained 8 bases not matched to a gene. Written as DNA, the CDR3 is TGTGCCAGCAGTCAGACTAGCGGGGTATCCAAGCAGTACTTC. It codes for CASSQTSGVSKQYF.

The chain couples TRBV6-5 to TRBJ1-2; tentative D call: TRBD1 (5 bases). V gave up 8 bases and J gave up 1 base, with 8 bases separating them. Germline loops: CDR1 MNHEY, CDR2 SVGAGI. The CDR3 has 12 amino acids. The CDR3 is CASRGGNYGYTF. As DNA, the CDR3 is TGTGCCAGCCGGGGCGGTAACTATGGCTACACCTTC.

This chain connects TRBV2 to TRBJ2-5; 8 bases line up with TRBD2. This CDR3 is 12 amino acids long. Germline V gene lookup returns CDR1 SNHLY and CDR2 FYNNEI. V dropped 6 bases and J dropped 5; count of bases not matched to a gene: 2. CDR3 bases: TGTGCCAGCAGGGGACTAGGGGAGACCCAGTACTTC. Its protein is CASRGLGETQYF.

The V and J genes are TRBV2 and TRBJ1-1; tentatively, D is TRBD1 (5 bases). CDR1 is SNHLY and CDR2 is FYNNEI in the germline V gene. The ends were cut back, 1 base at V and 4 bases at J, with 16 bases in the middle. The CDR3 is 16 amino acids. CDR3 protein: CASSEDGGQRGTEAFF. In nucleotides, the CDR3 is TGTGCCAGCAGTGAAGATGGTGGTCAGAGGGGCACTGAAGCTTTCTTT.

V and J are TRBV7-8 and TRBJ1-6; D unclear. The V gene lost 5 bases and the J gene lost 9 bases, with 8 bases spanning the gap. The CDR3 runs to 12 residues. Per the germline V gene, CDR1 is SGHVS and CDR2 is FQNEAQ. The CDR3 DNA reads as TGTGCCAGCAGCCGAAGTCTTTCACCCCTCCACTTT. Its translation is CASSRSLSPLHF. Based on the CDR3 plus reference TRBV7-8 and TRBJ1-6, the full variable domain is GAGVSQSPRYKVAKRGQDVALRCDPISGHVSLFWYQQALGQGPEFLTYFQNEAQLDKSGLPSDRFFAERPEGSVSTLKIQRTQQEDSAVYLCASSRSLSPLHFGNGTRLTVT.

This rearrangement joins TRBV30 to TRBJ1-3; weak D call: TRBD1 (5 bases). This CDR3 comprises 14 residues. Germline V CDR1 and CDR2: GTSNPN, SVGIG (reference sequence). The ends were cut back, 8 bases at V and 0 bases at J, with 14 bases in the middle. As DNA, the CDR3 is TGTGCCCAGAAGGGGCCGAGCTCTGGAAACACCATATATTTT. Encoded protein: CAQKGPSSGNTIYF.

The chain carries TRBV3-1 (or the pseudogene TRBV3-2) and TRBJ1-2, with D uncertain. This CDR3 spans 12 amino acids. Germline CDR1 is LGHDT and CDR2 is YNNKEL (reference sequence). V was clipped by 4 bases and J by 10 bases, with 13 bases between them. CDR3: CASSRERFSYTF. The CDR3 DNA follows: TGTGCCAGCAGCCGAGAACGTTTCTCCTACACCTTC.

The chain couples TRBV9 to TRBJ2-5; the D call may be TRBD1 or TRBD2 (5 bases each). Per the germline V gene, CDR1 is SGDLS and CDR2 is YYNGEE. The CDR3 has 14 residues. V was cut by 4 bases and J by 4 bases, with 14 bases left in between. For the CDR3, the DNA is TGTGCCAGCAGCCCATCGGGGCAGCGAGAGACCCAGTACTTC. Translated, it gives CASSPSGQRETQYF. Full variable domain (remainder filled in from reference TRBV9 and TRBJ2-5): DSGVTQTPKHLITATGQRVTLRCSPRSGDLSVYWYQQSLDQGLQFLIQYYNGEERAKGNILERFSAQQFPDLHSELNLSSLELGDSALYFCASSPSGQRETQYFGPGTRLLVL.

The V gene is TRBV9, the J gene TRBJ1-2, with D tentatively TRBD1 (5 bases). The germline V gene has CDR1 SGDLS and CDR2 YYNGEE. This CDR3 has 17 residues. V dropped 4 bases and J dropped 6 bases, with 25 bases sitting between them. The CDR3 reads CASSPKVSTLGEHGYTF. In DNA form, the CDR3 reads TGTGCCAGCAGCCCCAAGGTCAGTACCTTGGGGGAGCATGGCTACACCTTC.

The rearrangement links TRBV19 to TRBJ1-2; tentatively, D is TRBD1 (6 bases). With 4 bases removed from V and 7 bases from J, the gap between germline ends came to 13 bases. Per the germline V gene, CDR1 is LNHDA and CDR2 is SQIVND (reference sequence). CDR3 length equals 13 residues. For the CDR3, the DNA is TGTGCCAGTAGTACAACACACAGGGTTGGCTACACCTTC. Translating it yields CASSTTHRVGYTF.

J is TRBJ1-1 and V is TRBV11-2; D remains ambiguous. Trimming took off 4 bases at V and 5 bases at J, with 8 bases between the two ends. CDR1 is SGHAT, CDR2 FQNNGV, per germline. This CDR3 has 12 amino acids. CDR3: CASSSLWTEAFF. CDR3 sequence (DNA): TGTGCCAGCAGCTCCCTTTGGACTGAAGCTTTCTTT.

The chain links TRBV12-5 to TRBJ1-1; a possible D gene is TRBD1 (5 bases). The germline V gene encodes CDR1 LGHNT and CDR2 FRNRAP. Trimming removed 0 bases at V and 0 bases at J, with 14 bases between. This CDR3 comprises 17 residues. CDR3 sequence: CASGLVGQGPVNTEAFF. In DNA, the CDR3 is TGTGCTAGTGGTTTGGTAGGTCAGGGCCCCGTGAACACTGAAGCTTTCTTT.

In the case of this clone: Different DNA sequences within this sample yield the same CDR3. The J gene is TRBJ2-6, the V gene TRBV2; D is unresolved. Trimming left V 4 bases short and J 0 bases short, with 4 bases between. Germline loops: CDR1 SNHLY, CDR2 FYNNEI. CDR3 size: 14 residues. The CDR3 nucleotides read TGTGCCAGCAGTGGGCTCTCTGGGGCCAACGTCCTGACTTTC. Translated, it gives CASSGLSGANVLTF. Complete variable domain (other parts from reference TRBV2 and TRBJ2-6): EPEVTQTPSHQVTQMGQEVILRCVPISNHLYFYWYRQILGQKVEFLVSFYNNEISEKSEIFDDQFSVERPDGSNFTLKIRSTKLEDSAMYFCASSGLSGANVLTFGAGSRLTVL.

A single count supports this clone. At one end the junction does not follow the germline gene, possibly because of a read error. This rearrangement joins TRBV12-3 or TRBV12-4 to TRBJ1-1, with D tentatively TRBD1 (5 bases). CDR3 length: 13 amino acids. In DNA form, the CDR3 reads TGTGCCAGCAGTTTAGGGGGGAACTCTGAAGCTTTCTTT. The encoded protein is CASSLGGNSEAFF.

V and J are TRBV5-1 and TRBJ2-7; 10 bases match TRBD2. After removal of 7 bases from V and 4 bases from J, the junction contained 5 bases not matched to a gene. The germline V gene has CDR1 SGHRS and CDR2 YFSETQ. The CDR3 consists of 13 residues. The CDR3 coding sequence is TGCGCCAGCTGCCCTAGCGGGAGTTACGAGCAGTACTTC. Its translation is CASCPSGSYEQYF.

The V and J genes are TRBV27 and TRBJ2-6; D remains unclear. CDR1 is MNHEY and CDR2 is SMNVEV in the germline V gene (reference sequence). The CDR3 totals 14 residues. Trimming left V 6 bases short and J 0 bases short, with 6 bases between. The CDR3 DNA is TGTGCCAGCAGCGCCTTCTCTGGGGCCAACGTCCTGACTTTC. It is translated as CASSAFSGANVLTF.

The V call is TRBV21-1, the J call TRBJ1-3; the table assigns TRBD1, which was not confirmed against the DNA. TRBV21-1 is a recognized pseudogene. This CDR3 has 15 amino acids. The CDR3 here is CATPGQVVVWDTIYF. In nucleotides, the CDR3 is TGTGCCACCCCCGGACAGGTTGTGGTCTGGGACACCATATATTTT.

The chain is built from TRBV6-5 and TRBJ1-4; 12 nucleotides align to TRBD1. Germline-derived CDR1 and CDR2 are MNHEY and SVGAGI. The CDR3 has 16 residues. The ends lost 2 bases at V and 4 bases at J; junction bases unmatched: 2. DNA for the CDR3: TGTGCCAGCAGTTACGGGACAGGGGGCGTTAATGAAAAACTGTTTTTT. Translating gives CASSYGTGGVNEKLFF.

The rearrangement uses TRBV29-1 and TRBJ2-3; TRBD2 matches 7 bases. Germline values: CDR1 SQVTM, CDR2 ANQGSEA. This CDR3 has 11 residues. J was trimmed by 4 bases and V by 7 bases; bases with no gene match: 2. The CDR3 region has the DNA TGCAGCGGCGGACTAGCAGATACGCAGTATTTT. It yields the protein CSGGLADTQYF.

The V call is TRBV12-3 or TRBV12-4, the J call TRBJ2-7; D uncertain. V was cut by 7 bases and J by 6 bases, with 16 bases left in between. CDR3 size: 13 residues. The CDR3 sequence is CASTSPPHLEQYF. The CDR3 nucleotides are TGTGCCAGCACCTCCCCACCCCACCTCGAGCAGTACTTC.

CDR3 sequence reads: CAWVPRGQGAFF. The CDR3, as DNA: TGTGCCTGGGTTCCCCGGGGACAAGGAGCTTTCTTT. The rearrangement joins TRBV30 to TRBJ1-1; TRBD1 might be the D (6 bases). This CDR3 contains 12 residues. Germline V gene data show CDR1 as GTSNPN and CDR2 as SVGIG (reference sequence). V lost 5 bases and J lost 10, with 17 bases in between. The whole variable domain, filled in from reference TRBV30 and TRBJ1-1, reads SQTIHQWPATLVQPVGSPLSLECTVEGTSNPNLYWYRQAAGRGLQLLFYSVGIGQISSEVPQNLSASRPQDRQFILSSKKLLLSDSGFYLCAWVPRGQGAFFGQGTRLTVV.